One sample yielded the 20 T cell receptor beta chains listed below, sequenced in a study of blood T cell repertoires in COVID-19. Only in-frame clones appear in the TCRdb table, and some are missing; sequencing was by immunoSEQ multiplex PCR. The table lists fewer than 400,000 clones, over 90% of them singletons. Material for sequencing was PBMCs or T cells enriched from blood (not recorded which). The receptors originated from a woman younger than 45 who had been exposed to COVID-19.

This chain joins TRBV19 and TRBJ1-2, with 10 nucleotides matching TRBD1. Per germline, CDR1 LNHDA and CDR2 SQIVND (reference sequence). The CDR3 runs 17 residues. V was pared by 9 bases and J by 3 bases, with 16 bases of the junction left unmatched. CDR3 region: CASQASWTGGRDYGYTF. The DNA of the CDR3 is TGTGCCAGCCAGGCATCGTGGACAGGGGGGAGAGACTATGGCTACACCTTC.

This rearrangement joins TRBV20-1 to TRBJ2-5; D gene uncertain. The germline V gene has CDR1 DFQATT and CDR2 SNEGSKA (reference sequence). The CDR3 sequence is 10 residues long. Here the CDR3 DNA reads TGCACCCAGGCACGGGAGACCCAGTACTTC. Translated, it gives CTQARETQYF.

The V gene is TRBV3-1 (or the pseudogene TRBV3-2), the J gene TRBJ1-6, with 7 bases identical to TRBD1. Germline V gene data show CDR1 as LGHDT and CDR2 as YNNKEL (reference sequence). V was clipped by 6 bases and J by 7 bases; unmatched bases: 6. The CDR3 sequence is 14 residues long. For the CDR3, the DNA is TGTGCCAGCAGACAGACAGGGAAGAATTCACCCCTCCACTTT. It codes for CASRQTGKNSPLHF.

This chain connects TRBV2 to TRBJ2-7; TRBD1 matches at 8 bases. Germline values: CDR1 SNHLY, CDR2 FYNNEI. V lost 4 bases, J lost 0 bases, and 11 bases stayed unmatched. The CDR3 is 17 amino acids. The CDR3 DNA reads as TGTGCCAGCAGTGGACCCCCAAGGGACAGGTACTCCTACGAGCAGTACTTC. Translated, it gives CASSGPPRDRYSYEQYF.

The V and J genes are TRBV7-8 and TRBJ2-5, with 7 bases lining up with TRBD2. The germline gives CDR1 SGHVS, CDR2 FQNEAQ. V lost 3 bases, J lost 2 bases, and 6 bases stayed unmatched. The CDR3 spans 15 residues. CDR3 nucleotide sequence: TGTGCCAGCAGCTTGGGAGGGACTACACAAGAGACCCAGTACTTC. Protein product: CASSLGGTTQETQYF.

The V and J genes are TRBV20-1 and TRBJ2-7, with D possibly TRBD2 on 5 matching bases. V lost 4 bases to trimming and J lost 5 bases, with 6 bases between them. Germline V gene sequence: CDR1 DFQATT, CDR2 SNEGSKA (reference sequence). CDR3 length equals 10 residues. The CDR3 DNA sequence: TGCAGTGCTAAGACTAACGAGCAGTACTTC. Amino acids: CSAKTNEQYF.

This sequence joins TRBV15 and TRBJ2-1, with 9 nucleotides matching TRBD2. After removal of 0 bases from V and 4 bases from J, the junction contained 10 bases not matched to a gene. The germline gives CDR1 LNHNV, CDR2 YYDKDF (reference sequence). The length of the CDR3 is 18 residues. CDR3 in amino acids: CATSRDLGSSGGYNEQFF. Written as DNA, the CDR3 is TGTGCCACCAGCAGAGATCTTGGTAGTAGCGGGGGATACAATGAGCAGTTCTTC. The full variable domain, its missing parts supplied by reference TRBV15 and TRBJ2-1, is DAMVIQNPRYQVTQFGKPVTLSCSQTLNHNVMYWYQQKSSQAPKLLFHYYDKDFNNEADTPDNFQSRRPNTSFCFLDIRSPGLGDTAMYLCATSRDLGSSGGYNEQFFGPGTRLTVL.

The chain carries TRBV5-3 and TRBJ2-2, with D possibly matching TRBD2 (5 bases). TRBV5-3 falls under the ORF class, with uncertain function. V lost 9 bases to trimming and J lost 12 bases, with 18 bases between them. This CDR3 contains 12 residues. The CDR3 bases are TGTGCCAACAGCCGTGGGGAGACGAAGCTGTTTTTT. Translated, it gives CANSRGETKLFF.

This clone occurred a few times. CDR3 DNA: TGCGCCACCCGGACTTCAGGGGATTACGAAAAACTGTTTTTT. As protein: CATRTSGDYEKLFF. This chain uses TRBV10-1 with TRBJ1-4, with D possibly matching TRBD1 (6 bases). There are 14 residues in the CDR3. The V gene lost 10 bases and the J gene lost 8 bases, with 20 bases spanning the gap. Germline CDR1 is WNHNN and CDR2 is SYGVQD (reference sequence).

This rearrangement joins TRBV3-1 (or the pseudogene TRBV3-2) to TRBJ1-5; tentative D call: TRBD1 (5 bases). Deletions cut 3 bases from V and 7 bases from J, with 19 bases between. The CDR3 runs 16 residues. Germline V gene lookup returns CDR1 LGHDT and CDR2 YNNKEL (reference sequence). The CDR3, as DNA: TGTGCCAGCAGCCAGGGCTCAGGGACGGGAGGACAGCCCCAGCATTTT. It specifies CASSQGSGTGGQPQHF.

This clone was detected only once. The J gene is TRBJ2-1, the V gene TRBV5-1, with TRBD1 as a possible D gene (5 bases). V dropped 4 bases and J dropped 0 bases, with 11 bases sitting between them. The CDR3 contains 15 residues. CDR1 is SGHRS, CDR2 YFSETQ, per germline. The CDR3 region has the DNA TGCGCCAGCAGCCCACAGGTTTCCTCCTACAATGAGCAGTTCTTC. As protein: CASSPQVSSYNEQFF.

V usage is TRBV6-6 and J usage is TRBJ1-4; possibly TRBD1 for D (6 bases). Germline-derived CDR1 and CDR2 are MNHNY and SVGAGI (reference sequence). Trimming took 2 bases from V and 6 from J, leaving 13 bases between them. This CDR3 spans 15 amino acids. The CDR3 coding sequence is TGTGCCAGCAGTTACGGTGGCAGGGGAGATGAAAAACTGTTTTTT. It encodes CASSYGGRGDEKLFF.

The rearrangement uses TRBV14 and TRBJ2-1; TRBD2 aligns across 10 bases. The length of the CDR3 is 20 residues. V gave up 1 base and J gave up 0 bases; unmatched junction bases: 12. Germline-derived CDR1 and CDR2 are SGHDN and FVKESK. CDR3 amino acids: CASSQGLGTSADGSYNEQFF. The CDR3 DNA reads as TGTGCCAGCAGCCAAGGGTTGGGGACTAGCGCGGATGGCTCCTACAATGAGCAGTTCTTC. Filled out from reference TRBV14 and TRBJ2-1, the complete variable domain reads EAGVTQFPSHSVIEKGQTVTLRCDPISGHDNLYWYRRVMGKEIKFLLHFVKESKQDESGMPNNRFLAERTGGTYSTLKVQPAELEDSGVYFCASSQGLGTSADGSYNEQFFGPGTRLTVL.

This clone was detected once. The V gene is TRBV9, the J gene TRBJ1-3; D call uncertain. The V end was cut by 0 bases, the J end by 0 bases, with 13 bases between. The CDR3 totals 17 residues. Germline CDR1 reads SGDLS; CDR2 reads YYNGEE. The CDR3 coding sequence is TGTGCCAGCAGCGTAGGGGCAGGAATATTCTCTGGAAACACCATATATTTT. This codes for CASSVGAGIFSGNTIYF.

The chain combines TRBV5-1 with TRBJ2-2, with D tentatively TRBD1 (7 bases). Germline loops: CDR1 SGHRS, CDR2 YFSETQ. The CDR3 runs 15 residues. Trimming removed 2 bases at V and 6 bases at J, with 14 bases between. The CDR3 reads CASSFTGEEAGELFF. For the CDR3, the DNA is TGCGCCAGCAGCTTCACAGGGGAGGAGGCCGGGGAGCTGTTTTTT.

On this clone itself: Other DNA sequences in this specimen translate into the identical CDR3. The CDR3 DNA reads as TGCGCCAGCAGCTTGTCCCGGGGGAACACTGAAGCTTTCTTT. Protein product: CASSLSRGNTEAFF. The gene calls are TRBV5-1 and TRBJ1-1; D gene unclear. The germline V and J ends were trimmed by 1 base and 1 base, with 8 bases remaining between them. This CDR3 comprises 14 residues. Germline V gene data show CDR1 as SGHRS and CDR2 as YFSETQ.

The V call is TRBV23-1, the J call TRBJ2-5; TRBD2 matches at 7 bases. TRBV23-1 is placed among ORFs of uncertain function. The CDR3 contains 16 residues. V shed 2 bases, J shed 2 bases, and the junction held 8 bases outside the gene matches. CDR3 region: CASSQPREATQETQYF. In DNA form, the CDR3 reads TGCGCCAGCAGTCAACCCCGGGAGGCTACTCAAGAGACCCAGTACTTC.

The CDR3 region is CASRTGSTNEKLFF. The CDR3 DNA follows: TGTGCCAGCAGGACAGGATCAACTAATGAAAAACTGTTTTTT. The chain uses TRBV2 and TRBJ1-4; D might be TRBD1 (6 bases). The CDR3 is 14 residues long. Deletions cut 6 bases from V and 0 bases from J, with 8 bases between. Per germline, CDR1 SNHLY and CDR2 FYNNEI.

This clone occurred once. The J gene is TRBJ2-7, the V gene TRBV7-6; D is possibly TRBD2 (5 bases). Trimming removed 4 bases at V and 7 bases at J, with 23 bases between. This CDR3 has 16 residues. In germline, CDR1 is SGHVS, CDR2 FNYEAQ. This CDR3 reads CASSSRPGREPGEQYF. In DNA, the CDR3 is TGTGCCAGCAGCTCCCGCCCGGGTAGGGAGCCGGGGGAGCAGTACTTC.

The genes are TRBV5-1 and TRBJ2-7; 9 nucleotides line up with TRBD1. CDR1 is SGHRS and CDR2 is YFSETQ in the germline V gene. The CDR3 runs 16 residues. V lost 4 bases to trimming and J lost 3 bases; unmatched junction nucleotides: 11. Written as DNA, the CDR3 is TGCGCCAGCAGCCGCTCCCCGGGACAGGGAGGCTACGAGCAGTACTTC. Translating it yields CASSRSPGQGGYEQYF.